Presented here are 27 T cell receptor beta chains from one specimen sequenced in a study of control samples from healthy donors and cancer patients. Only in-frame clones appear in the TCRdb table, and some are missing; sequencing was by immunoSEQ multiplex PCR. Of 84,000 or so clones listed, 91% are singletons. Material: blood. The receptor set was obtained from a man aged 50-59 years in good health.

The V and J genes are TRBV6-4 and TRBJ2-3, with a tentative D call TRBD1 (5 bases). The CDR3 covers 14 residues. From germline, CDR1 is MRHNA and CDR2 SNTAGT. V was trimmed by 4 bases and J by 11 bases, leaving 19 bases between them. The CDR3 is CASSAQGSTTVQYF. CDR3 DNA sequence: TGTGCCAGCAGTGCTCAGGGATCCACTACGGTGCAGTATTTT.

The count of this clone is one. J is TRBJ1-1 and V is TRBV19, with TRBD1 matching over 8 bases. Germline V gene data show CDR1 as LNHDA and CDR2 as SQIVND (reference sequence). V trimming: 3 bases; J trimming: 4 bases; junction bases outside the gene matches: 7. The CDR3 is made up of 15 amino acids. CDR3 sequence (DNA): TGTGCCAGTAGTATTTCGCATACAGGGGGCACTGAAGCTTTCTTT. This gives the protein CASSISHTGGTEAFF.

The chain uses TRBV3-1 (or the pseudogene TRBV3-2) and TRBJ2-3; D might be TRBD1 or TRBD2, each matching 5 bases. This CDR3 is 15 amino acids long. The ends were cut back, 1 base at V and 7 bases at J, with 15 bases in the middle. Germline-derived CDR1 and CDR2 are LGHDT and YNNKEL (reference sequence). CDR3 protein: CASSQGTTGTHTQYF. The CDR3 nucleotides are TGTGCCAGCAGCCAAGGTACGACGGGGACCCATACGCAGTATTTT.

This clone was seen a single time. A junction boundary mismatches the germline segment, possibly from a read error. The chain joins TRBV2 to TRBJ1-5, with 7 bases identical to TRBD1. Germline V gene lookup returns CDR1 SNHLY and CDR2 FYNNEI. There are 15 residues in the CDR3. This CDR3 reads CASSEGTVSNQPQHF. CDR3 bases: TGTGCCAGCAGCGAAGGGACAGTTTCGAATCAGCCCCAGCATTTT. Complete variable domain (other parts from reference TRBV2 and TRBJ1-5): EPEVTQTPSHQVTQMGQEVILRCVPISNHLYFYWYRQILGQKVEFLVSFYNNEISEKSEIFDDQFSVERPDGSNFTLKIRSTKLEDSAMYFCASSEGTVSNQPQHFGDGTRLSIL.

This rearrangement joins TRBV5-6 to TRBJ1-1; TRBD1 agrees at 7 bases. The CDR3 is 16 amino acids. Per the germline V gene, CDR1 is SGHDT and CDR2 is YYEEEE. Losses at the gene ends were 4 bases for V and 1 base for J; bases not matched to a gene: 10. The CDR3 sequence is CASSAPGQRANTEAFF. CDR3 DNA sequence: TGTGCCAGCAGCGCACCGGGACAGAGGGCGAACACTGAAGCTTTCTTT.

J is TRBJ2-1 and V is TRBV10-3; D is possibly TRBD1 (6 bases). V lost 2 bases and J 9 bases, leaving 14 bases between the germline ends. Germline loops: CDR1 ENHRY, CDR2 SYGVKD. The CDR3 covers 14 residues. CDR3 sequence (DNA): TGTGCCATCAGTGAGCTTACATCGACAGGTGAGCAGTTCTTC. It yields the protein CAISELTSTGEQFF.

The chain employs TRBV4-2 and TRBJ1-2; D is ambiguous. CDR1 and CDR2 from the germline V gene are LGHNA and YNFKEQ. CDR3 length: 13 amino acids. V shed 0 bases and J shed 5 bases, with 7 bases lying between them. This CDR3 is CASSQEVQYGYTF. The CDR3 region has the DNA TGTGCCAGCAGCCAAGAGGTACAGTATGGCTACACCTTC.

This clone was observed once. This chain's CDR3 is CSVERDTDTQYF. The CDR3 DNA sequence: TGCAGCGTTGAAAGGGACACAGATACGCAGTATTTT. The chain employs TRBV29-1 and TRBJ2-3, with D uncertain. The CDR3 covers 12 residues. Trimming removed 2 bases from V and 2 bases from J, with 5 bases in between. Germline V gene data show CDR1 as SQVTM and CDR2 as ANQGSEA.

The chain is built from TRBV30 and TRBJ1-6, with unresolved D. The CDR3 has 17 residues. The germline V gene encodes CDR1 GTSNPN and CDR2 SVGIG (reference sequence). V lost 0 bases and J lost 1, with 13 bases in between. The CDR3 spells CAWSVEGKASYNSPLHF. DNA of the CDR3: TGTGCCTGGAGTGTAGAAGGAAAGGCATCCTATAATTCACCCCTCCACTTT.

The gene calls are TRBV6-4 and TRBJ1-6; D is ambiguous. The V gene's germline CDR1 is MRHNA and CDR2 SNTAGT. The CDR3 is made up of 14 amino acids. The V end was cut by 0 bases, the J end by 11 bases, with 11 bases between. CDR3 region: CASSDSGPGTPLHF. The CDR3 DNA reads as TGTGCCAGCAGTGACTCTGGACCTGGCACACCCCTCCACTTT.

The chain combines TRBV30 with TRBJ2-5, with D possibly TRBD2 on 5 matching bases. This CDR3 comprises 13 residues. Germline V gene data show CDR1 as GTSNPN and CDR2 as SVGIG (reference sequence). Trimming cost V 2 bases and J 3 bases, with 10 bases left between them. This CDR3 is CAWSPPGEETQYF. CDR3 sequence (DNA): TGTGCCTGGAGTCCCCCCGGGGAAGAGACCCAGTACTTC.

The CDR3 DNA is TGCGCCAGCAGCCAAGGACCTTTAGGGAAAGCTCGGGACACTGAAGCTTTCTTT. As protein: CASSQGPLGKARDTEAFF. V and J are TRBV4-1 and TRBJ1-1, with no clear D. Trimming took off 1 base at V and 3 bases at J, with 21 bases between the two ends. The V gene's germline CDR1 is MGHRA and CDR2 YSYEKL. CDR3 length equals 18 residues.

The rearrangement joins TRBV6-5 to TRBJ2-3, with D perhaps TRBD1 (5 bases). In germline, CDR1 is MNHEY, CDR2 SVGAGI. V was cut by 8 bases and J by 0 bases, with 15 bases left in between. The CDR3 runs to 15 residues. CDR3 in amino acids: CASYSSGASTDTQYF. In DNA, the CDR3 is TGTGCCAGCTATTCCAGTGGGGCTAGCACAGATACGCAGTATTTT.

V is TRBV3-1 (or the pseudogene TRBV3-2) and J is TRBJ1-1; D not resolved. Per the germline V gene, CDR1 is LGHDT and CDR2 is YNNKEL (reference sequence). CDR3 length equals 15 residues. V was clipped by 4 bases and J by 0 bases, with 12 bases between them. CDR3 DNA sequence: TGTGCCAGCAGCCCCAGAGGAGTTATGAACACTGAAGCTTTCTTT. The encoded protein is CASSPRGVMNTEAFF.

The CDR3 loop is CASSQVDLGTSNEQFF. CDR3 nucleotides: TGCGCCAGCAGCCAAGTTGATCTGGGGACTAGTAATGAGCAGTTCTTC. The rearrangement uses TRBV4-1 and TRBJ2-1, with 8 positions matching TRBD2. The J segment lost 7 bases and the V segment lost 1 base, leaving 9 bases of the junction unmatched. The CDR3 loop spans 16 amino acids. The V gene's germline CDR1 is MGHRA and CDR2 YSYEKL.

V usage is TRBV5-1 and J usage is TRBJ2-7; TRBD1 agrees at 10 bases. V was clipped by 0 bases and J by 5 bases; unmatched bases: 2. Germline V gene data show CDR1 as SGHRS and CDR2 as YFSETQ. The length of the CDR3 is 14 residues. CDR3 in amino acids: CASSLGQGANEQYF. The CDR3 region has the DNA TGCGCCAGCAGCTTGGGACAGGGGGCTAACGAGCAGTACTTC.

The chain combines TRBV6-5 with TRBJ1-1; TRBD1 matches at 7 bases. The CDR3 is 15 residues long. V lost 8 bases and J lost 3; bases outside the gene matches: 12. CDR1 MNHEY and CDR2 SVGAGI come from the germline V gene. CDR3 residues: CASRGQGGTYTEAFF. Here the CDR3 DNA reads TGTGCCAGCCGAGGCCAGGGGGGCACCTACACTGAAGCTTTCTTT.

This clone is a singleton in its sample. The chain has TRBV5-1 and TRBJ1-1; D possibly corresponds to TRBD1 (5 bases). The V gene lost 5 bases and the J gene lost 2 bases, with 10 bases spanning the gap. This CDR3 spans 13 amino acids. The germline gives CDR1 SGHRS, CDR2 YFSETQ. The CDR3: CASRGTVNTEAFF. CDR3 DNA sequence: TGCGCCAGCAGGGGGACGGTCAACACTGAAGCTTTCTTT. Full variable domain (rest looked up from reference TRBV5-1 and TRBJ1-1): KAGVTQTPRYLIKTRGQQVTLSCSPISGHRSVSWYQQTPGQGLQFLFEYFSETQRNKGNFPGRFSGRQFSNSRSEMNVSTLELGDSALYLCASRGTVNTEAFFGQGTRLTVV.

The chain joins TRBV9 to TRBJ1-1; D gene uncertain. The CDR3 has 13 residues. Trimming took off 1 base at V and 1 base at J, with 5 bases between the two ends. Germline CDR1 is SGDLS and CDR2 is YYNGEE. CDR3 loop: CASSVSQNTEAFF. CDR3 sequence (DNA): TGTGCCAGCAGCGTAAGCCAGAACACTGAAGCTTTCTTT.

The gene calls are TRBV10-1 and TRBJ2-1, with 9 bases identical to TRBD1. Germline V gene data show CDR1 as WNHNN and CDR2 as SYGVQD (reference sequence). The V gene end was trimmed by 2 bases and the J gene end by 7 bases; junction bases not matched to a gene: 9. The CDR3 totals 16 residues. CDR3 DNA: TGCGCCAGCAGTGAGGCGCCGGGACAGGGTCGGAATGAGCAGTTCTTC. It yields the protein CASSEAPGQGRNEQFF.

This clone was recorded a few times. The rearrangement uses TRBV9 and TRBJ2-4; D is tentatively TRBD1 or TRBD2 (5 bases each). This CDR3 is 14 amino acids long. V lost 0 bases and J lost 7, with 11 bases in between. CDR1 and CDR2 (germline): SGDLS, YYNGEE. CDR3 nucleotide sequence: TGTGCCAGCAGCGTAGGAGGGGCCGGGAACATTCAGTACTTC. Translated, it gives CASSVGGAGNIQYF.

V gene TRBV10-3 combines with J gene TRBJ1-1; D unresolved. This CDR3 region has 13 residues. CDR1 and CDR2 from the germline V gene are ENHRY and SYGVKD. Trimming pared 3 bases from V and 4 bases from J, leaving 9 bases between. The CDR3 sequence: CAISEYLSTEAFF. The CDR3, as DNA: TGTGCCATCAGTGAATACCTTTCCACTGAAGCTTTCTTT.

The rearrangement uses TRBV24-1 and TRBJ2-2; D is ambiguous. CDR1 is KGHDR, CDR2 SFDVKD, per germline. This CDR3 is built from 16 residues. V dropped 3 bases and J dropped 3 bases, with 13 bases sitting between them. The chain's CDR3 is CATSDARRTDTGELFF. DNA of the CDR3: TGTGCCACCAGTGATGCCCGACGGACCGACACCGGGGAGCTGTTTTTT.

V and J are TRBV5-6 and TRBJ1-1; 8 positions agree with TRBD1. CDR1 and CDR2 (germline): SGHDT, YYEEEE. V lost 8 bases and J lost 4; bases outside the gene matches: 4. The CDR3 is 12 residues long. CDR3 sequence reads: CASGQGSTEAFF. DNA for the CDR3: TGTGCCAGTGGACAGGGAAGCACTGAAGCTTTCTTT.

The rearrangement links TRBV3-1 (or the pseudogene TRBV3-2) to TRBJ1-1; unclear D gene. This CDR3 has 12 amino acids. V was clipped by 3 bases and J by 8 bases, with 10 bases between them. From germline, CDR1 is LGHDT and CDR2 YNNKEL (reference sequence). CDR3 nucleotides: TGTGCCAGCAGCCATAATCTCAACGAAGCTTTCTTT. This gives the protein CASSHNLNEAFF.

The chain carries TRBV9 and TRBJ1-1; 7 nucleotides match TRBD1. J lost 5 bases, V lost 1 base, and 5 bases had no gene match. The CDR3 is 14 residues long. Looked up from germline, CDR1 is SGDLS and CDR2 is YYNGEE. The CDR3: CASSVRAGGTEAFF. The DNA of the CDR3 is TGTGCCAGCAGCGTAAGGGCAGGGGGGACTGAAGCTTTCTTT.

The V call is TRBV6-2 or TRBV6-3, the J call TRBJ1-6; D uncertain. Trimming took off 2 bases at V and 6 bases at J, with 8 bases between the two ends. The CDR3 has 14 amino acids. Per germline, CDR1 MNHEY and CDR2 SVGEGT. The CDR3 DNA is TGTGCCAGCAGTTACGCGCCAGCTAATTCACCCCTCCACTTT. This gives the protein CASSYAPANSPLHF.